This T cell receptor beta chain was found in a study of beta chain features in type 1 diabetes. Regarding the study as a whole: TCRB CDR3 length was moderately but significantly reduced in all four CD4+ subsets of Type 1 diabetes patients.

V lost 6 bases to trimming and J lost 4 bases, with 10 bases between them. Germline CDR1 MNHNY, CDR2 SVGAGI (reference sequence). This CDR3 has 12 residues. Notes on this clone: The antigen is undetermined.

Expressed TCRB transcripts got sequenced, as all isolated RNA was reverse transcribed. Here immunoSEQ multiplex PCR was the method, and the copy in TCRdb shows in-frame clones only, minus some. The table lists some 150,000 clones, roughly 9% of them singletons. This sequence joins TRBV6-6 and TRBJ2-7, with D uncertain. The clonotype comes from a woman aged 30 to 39 with type 1 diabetes. Sequencing was performed on central memory CD4+ T cells from blood. CDR3 nucleotide sequence: TGTGCCAGCAGCTCACACCAATACGAGCAGTACTTC. Translation gives CASSSHQYEQYF.